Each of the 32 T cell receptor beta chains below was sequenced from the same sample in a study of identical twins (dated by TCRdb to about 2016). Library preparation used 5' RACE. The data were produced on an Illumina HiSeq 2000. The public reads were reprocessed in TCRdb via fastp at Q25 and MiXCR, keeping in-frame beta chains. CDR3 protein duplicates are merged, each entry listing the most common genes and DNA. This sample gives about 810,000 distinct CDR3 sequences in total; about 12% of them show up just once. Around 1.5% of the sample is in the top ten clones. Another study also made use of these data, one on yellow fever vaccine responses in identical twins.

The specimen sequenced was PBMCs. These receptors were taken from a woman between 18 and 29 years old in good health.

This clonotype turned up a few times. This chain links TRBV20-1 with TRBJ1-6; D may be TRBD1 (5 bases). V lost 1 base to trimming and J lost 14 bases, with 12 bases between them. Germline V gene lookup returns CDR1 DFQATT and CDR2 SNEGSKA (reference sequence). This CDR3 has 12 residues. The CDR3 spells CSARGTSQSLHF. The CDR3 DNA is TGCAGTGCTAGAGGGACAAGTCAATCCCTCCACTTT.

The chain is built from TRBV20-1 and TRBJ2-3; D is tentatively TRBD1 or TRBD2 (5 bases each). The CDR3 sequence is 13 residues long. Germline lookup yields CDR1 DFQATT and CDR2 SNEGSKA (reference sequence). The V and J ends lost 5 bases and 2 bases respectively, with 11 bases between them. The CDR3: CSAAAGTTDTQYF. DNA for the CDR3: TGCAGTGCTGCAGCAGGGACCACAGATACGCAGTATTTT.

CDR3 sequence: CASSYSIGQPQHF. CDR3 DNA sequence: TGTGCCAGCAGTTACTCGATTGGTCAGCCCCAGCATTTT. The genes are TRBV6-5 and TRBJ1-5; D unclear. CDR3 length equals 13 residues. Germline V gene sequence: CDR1 MNHEY, CDR2 SVGAGI. Trimming removed 0 bases at V and 6 bases at J, with 6 bases between.

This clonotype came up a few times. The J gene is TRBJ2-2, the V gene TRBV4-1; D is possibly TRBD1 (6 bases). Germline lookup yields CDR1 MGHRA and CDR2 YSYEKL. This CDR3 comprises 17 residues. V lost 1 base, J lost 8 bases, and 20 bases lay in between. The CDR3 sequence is CASSQGRQAGTTGELFF. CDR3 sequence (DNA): TGCGCCAGCAGCCAAGGCCGACAGGCTGGGACAACGGGGGAGCTGTTTTTT.

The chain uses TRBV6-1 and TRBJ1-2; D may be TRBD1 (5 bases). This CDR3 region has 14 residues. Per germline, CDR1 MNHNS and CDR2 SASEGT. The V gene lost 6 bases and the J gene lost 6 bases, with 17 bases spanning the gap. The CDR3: CASSHLGGRDGYTF. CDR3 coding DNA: TGTGCCAGCAGCCACCTCGGGGGAAGAGATGGCTACACCTTC.

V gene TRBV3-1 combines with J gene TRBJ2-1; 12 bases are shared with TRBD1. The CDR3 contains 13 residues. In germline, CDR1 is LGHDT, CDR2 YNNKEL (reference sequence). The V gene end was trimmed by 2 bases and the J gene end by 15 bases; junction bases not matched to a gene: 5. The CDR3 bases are TGTGCCAGCAGCCAAACCGGGACAGGGGGCCTGTTCTTC. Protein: CASSQTGTGGLFF.

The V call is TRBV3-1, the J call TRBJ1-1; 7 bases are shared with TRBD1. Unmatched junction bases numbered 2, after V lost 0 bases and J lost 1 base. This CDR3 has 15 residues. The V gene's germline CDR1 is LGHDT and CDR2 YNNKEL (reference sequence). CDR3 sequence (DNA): TGTGCCAGCAGCCAAGAGGGACAGAAGAACACTGAAGCTTTCTTT. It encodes CASSQEGQKNTEAFF.

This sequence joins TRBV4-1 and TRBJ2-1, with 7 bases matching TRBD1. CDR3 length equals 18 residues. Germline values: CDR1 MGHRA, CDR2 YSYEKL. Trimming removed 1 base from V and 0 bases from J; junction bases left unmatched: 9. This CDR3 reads CASSQGFRGPPSYNEQFF. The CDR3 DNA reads TGCGCCAGCAGCCAAGGCTTTAGGGGGCCCCCCTCCTACAATGAGCAGTTCTTC.

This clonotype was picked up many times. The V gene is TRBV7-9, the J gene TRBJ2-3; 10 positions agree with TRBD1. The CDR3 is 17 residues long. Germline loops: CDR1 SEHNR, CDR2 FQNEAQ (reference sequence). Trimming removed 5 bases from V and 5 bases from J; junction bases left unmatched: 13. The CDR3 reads CASSPVGQGVLEDTQYF. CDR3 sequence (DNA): TGTGCCAGCAGCCCCGTAGGACAGGGGGTTTTGGAAGATACGCAGTATTTT.

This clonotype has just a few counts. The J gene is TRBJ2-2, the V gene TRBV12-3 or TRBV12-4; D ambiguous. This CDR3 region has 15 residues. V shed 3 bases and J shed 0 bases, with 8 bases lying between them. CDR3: CASSFNRANTGELFF. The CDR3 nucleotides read TGTGCCAGCAGTTTTAACAGAGCGAACACCGGGGAGCTGTTTTTT.

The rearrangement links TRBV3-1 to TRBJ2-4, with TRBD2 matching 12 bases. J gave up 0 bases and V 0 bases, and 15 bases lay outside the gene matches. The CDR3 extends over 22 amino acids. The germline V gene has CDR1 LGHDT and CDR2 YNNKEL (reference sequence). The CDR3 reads CASSQELEWGTSGPLAKNIQYF. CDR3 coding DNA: TGTGCCAGCAGCCAAGAATTGGAGTGGGGGACTAGCGGGCCTCTAGCCAAAAACATTCAGTACTTC. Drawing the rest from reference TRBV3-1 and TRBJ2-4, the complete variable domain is DTAVSQTPKYLVTQMGNDKSIKCEQNLGHDTMYWYKQDSKKFLKIMFSYNNKELIINETVPNRFSPKSPDKAHLNLHINSLELGDSAVYFCASSQELEWGTSGPLAKNIQYFGAGTRLSVL.

CDR3 DNA: TGTGCCACCAGTGATTCACAGACCGGTACCTACACCTTC. Translating it yields CATSDSQTGTYTF. This rearrangement joins TRBV24-1 to TRBJ1-2; no clear D. V gave up 2 bases and J gave up 10 bases, with 13 bases separating them. The length of the CDR3 is 13 residues. In germline, CDR1 is KGHDR, CDR2 SFDVKD.

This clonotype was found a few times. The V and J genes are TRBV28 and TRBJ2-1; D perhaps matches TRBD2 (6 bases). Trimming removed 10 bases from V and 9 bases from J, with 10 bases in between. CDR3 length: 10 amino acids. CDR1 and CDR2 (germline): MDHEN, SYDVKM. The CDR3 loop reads CATRELEQFF. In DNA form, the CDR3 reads TGTGCCACCCGGGAGCTTGAGCAGTTCTTC. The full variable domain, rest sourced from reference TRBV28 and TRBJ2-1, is DVKVTQSSRYLVKRTGEKVFLECVQDMDHENMFWYRQDPGLGLRLIYFSYDVKMKEKGDIPEGYSVSREKKERFSLILESASTNQTSMYLCATRELEQFFGPGTRLTVL.

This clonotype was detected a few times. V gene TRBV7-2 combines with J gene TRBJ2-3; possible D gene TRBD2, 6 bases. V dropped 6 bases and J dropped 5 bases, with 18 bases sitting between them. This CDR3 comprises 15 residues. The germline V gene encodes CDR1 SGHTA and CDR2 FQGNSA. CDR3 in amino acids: CASSYQGGGVDTQYF. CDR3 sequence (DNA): TGTGCCAGCAGTTACCAGGGAGGAGGGGTAGATACGCAGTATTTT.

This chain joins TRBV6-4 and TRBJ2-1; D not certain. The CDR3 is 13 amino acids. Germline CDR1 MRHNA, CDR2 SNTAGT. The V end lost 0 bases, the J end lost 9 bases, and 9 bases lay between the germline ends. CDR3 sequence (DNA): TGTGCCAGCAGTGACTCGATGCTTTCTGAGCAGTTCTTC. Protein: CASSDSMLSEQFF.

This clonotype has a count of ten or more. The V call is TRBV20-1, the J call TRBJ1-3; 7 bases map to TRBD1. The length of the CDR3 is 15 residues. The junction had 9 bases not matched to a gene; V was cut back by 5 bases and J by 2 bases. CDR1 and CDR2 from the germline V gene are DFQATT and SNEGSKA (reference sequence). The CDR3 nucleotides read TGCAGTGCTTGCTCGACAGGGAAGGCTGGAAACACCATATATTTT. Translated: CSACSTGKAGNTIYF.

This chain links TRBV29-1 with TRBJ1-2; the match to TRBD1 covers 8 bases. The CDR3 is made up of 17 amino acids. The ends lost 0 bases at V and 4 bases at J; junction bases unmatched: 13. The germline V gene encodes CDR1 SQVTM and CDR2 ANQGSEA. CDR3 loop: CSVEDYSGTGPGYGYTF. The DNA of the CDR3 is TGCAGCGTTGAAGATTATTCCGGGACAGGTCCAGGCTATGGCTACACCTTC.

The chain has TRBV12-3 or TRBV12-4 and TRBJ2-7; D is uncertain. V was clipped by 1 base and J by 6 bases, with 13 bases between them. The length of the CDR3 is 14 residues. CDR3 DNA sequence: TGTGCCAGCAGTTTAGGTCCGGTTTTAGGCGAGCAGTACTTC. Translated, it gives CASSLGPVLGEQYF.

The CDR3 DNA follows: TGTGCCAGCAAGGGAGACAGGGATGAAGCTTTCTTT. Residues: CASKGDRDEAFF. The chain joins TRBV7-9 to TRBJ1-1; 7 bases are a match to TRBD1. From germline, CDR1 is SEHNR and CDR2 FQNEAQ (reference sequence). CDR3 length: 12 residues. V shed 7 bases and J 7 bases; nucleotides not matched to a gene: 6.

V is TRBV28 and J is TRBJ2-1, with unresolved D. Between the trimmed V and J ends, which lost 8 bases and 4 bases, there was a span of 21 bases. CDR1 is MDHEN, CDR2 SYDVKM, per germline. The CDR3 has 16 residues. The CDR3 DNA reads TGTGCCAGCTGTAACACGGATCCGCTGCTATACAATGAGCAGTTCTTC. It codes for CASCNTDPLLYNEQFF.

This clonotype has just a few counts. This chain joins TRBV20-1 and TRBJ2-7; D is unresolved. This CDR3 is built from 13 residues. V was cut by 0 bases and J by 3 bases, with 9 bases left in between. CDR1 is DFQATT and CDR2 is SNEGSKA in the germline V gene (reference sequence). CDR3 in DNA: TGCAGTGCTAGAGATCCCAGAATCTACGAGCAGTACGTC. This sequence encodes CSARDPRIYEQYV.

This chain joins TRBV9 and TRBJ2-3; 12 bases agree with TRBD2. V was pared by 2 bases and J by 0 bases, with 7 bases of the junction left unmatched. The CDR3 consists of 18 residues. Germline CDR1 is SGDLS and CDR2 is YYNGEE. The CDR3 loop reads CASSVYSSGGESTDTQYF. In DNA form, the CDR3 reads TGTGCCAGCAGCGTGTACTCTAGCGGGGGGGAGAGCACAGATACGCAGTATTTT.

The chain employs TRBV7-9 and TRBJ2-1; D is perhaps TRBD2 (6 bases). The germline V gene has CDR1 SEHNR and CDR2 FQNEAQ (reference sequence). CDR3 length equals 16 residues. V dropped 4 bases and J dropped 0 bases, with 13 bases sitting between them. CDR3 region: CASSWFGGSSYNEQFF. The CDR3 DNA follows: TGTGCCAGCAGCTGGTTCGGGGGAAGCTCCTACAATGAGCAGTTCTTC.

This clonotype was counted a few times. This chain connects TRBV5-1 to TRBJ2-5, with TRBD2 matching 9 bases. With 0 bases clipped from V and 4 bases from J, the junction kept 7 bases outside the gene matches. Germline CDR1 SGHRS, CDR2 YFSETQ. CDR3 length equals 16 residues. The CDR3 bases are TGCGCCAGCAGCTTGGGACTAGCGGAGAGACGAGAGACCCAGTACTTC. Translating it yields CASSLGLAERRETQYF.

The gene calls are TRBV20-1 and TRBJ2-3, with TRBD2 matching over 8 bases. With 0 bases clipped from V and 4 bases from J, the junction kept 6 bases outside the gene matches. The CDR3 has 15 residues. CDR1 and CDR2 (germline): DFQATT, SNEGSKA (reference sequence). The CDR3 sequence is CSARDSRGGADTQYF. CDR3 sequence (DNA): TGCAGTGCTAGAGATAGCCGGGGGGGGGCAGATACGCAGTATTTT.

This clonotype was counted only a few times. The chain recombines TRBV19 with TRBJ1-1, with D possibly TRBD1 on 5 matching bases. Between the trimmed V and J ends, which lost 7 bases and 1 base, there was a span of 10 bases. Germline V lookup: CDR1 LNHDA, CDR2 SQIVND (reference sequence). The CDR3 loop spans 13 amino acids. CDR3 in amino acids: CASKDRGNTEAFF. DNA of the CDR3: TGTGCCAGTAAGGATAGGGGGAACACTGAAGCTTTCTTT.

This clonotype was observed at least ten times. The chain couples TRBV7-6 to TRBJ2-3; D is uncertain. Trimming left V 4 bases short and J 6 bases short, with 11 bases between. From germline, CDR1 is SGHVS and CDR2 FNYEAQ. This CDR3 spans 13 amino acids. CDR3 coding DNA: TGTGCCAGCAGCTGGTCTGATCGTGATACGCAGTATTTT. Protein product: CASSWSDRDTQYF.

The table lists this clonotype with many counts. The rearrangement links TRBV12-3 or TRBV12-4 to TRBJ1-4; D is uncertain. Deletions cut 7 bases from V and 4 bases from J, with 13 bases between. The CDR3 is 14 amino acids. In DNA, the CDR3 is TGTGCCAGCACCACTGTCCTGGGTAATGAAAAACTGTTTTTT. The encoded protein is CASTTVLGNEKLFF.

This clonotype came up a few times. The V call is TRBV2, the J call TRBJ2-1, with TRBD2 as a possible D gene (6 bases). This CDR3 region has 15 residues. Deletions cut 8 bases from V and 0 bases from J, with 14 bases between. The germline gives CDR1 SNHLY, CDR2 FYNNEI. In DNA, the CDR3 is TGTGCCAGCCGTCCCGTAGCGGTCTCCTACAATGAGCAGTTCTTC. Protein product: CASRPVAVSYNEQFF.

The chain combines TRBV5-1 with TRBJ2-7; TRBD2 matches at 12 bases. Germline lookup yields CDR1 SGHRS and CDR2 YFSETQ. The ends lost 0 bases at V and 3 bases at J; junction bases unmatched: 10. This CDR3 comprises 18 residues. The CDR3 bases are TGCGCCAGCAGCTTGGCACCATGGGGGACTAGCGGGCTCTACGAGCAGTACTTC. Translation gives CASSLAPWGTSGLYEQYF.

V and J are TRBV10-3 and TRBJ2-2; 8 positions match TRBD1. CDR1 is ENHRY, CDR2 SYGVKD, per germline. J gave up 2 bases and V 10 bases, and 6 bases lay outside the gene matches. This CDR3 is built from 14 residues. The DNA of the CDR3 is TGTGCCACATCGACAGGGGTTAACACCGGGGAGCTGTTTTTT. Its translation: CATSTGVNTGELFF.

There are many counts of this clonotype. The chain's CDR3 is CSVAVETGQGVAKNIQYF. The CDR3 coding sequence is TGCAGCGTTGCCGTTGAAACTGGACAGGGGGTGGCCAAAAACATTCAGTACTTC. V gene TRBV29-1 combines with J gene TRBJ2-4; 10 positions match TRBD1. In germline, CDR1 is SQVTM, CDR2 ANQGSEA. The CDR3 is 18 residues long. The junction had 13 bases not matched to a gene; V was cut back by 4 bases and J by 1 base.